The TCR beta chain under discussion was sequenced for a study of blood T cell repertoires in COVID-19. Study overall: Acute-phase and convalescent COVID-19 samples originated in the United States, Italy and Spain. The analysed material was cDNA or gDNA that came from T cells, B-cell-depleted T cells, or PBMCs.

This CDR3 spans 15 amino acids. CDR1 and CDR2 from the germline V gene are LGHDT and YNNKEL (reference sequence). V gave up 3 bases and J gave up 4 bases; unmatched junction bases: 4. Per the original methods: Amplification with reference gene primers provided the estimates of nucleated cell counts. Here immunoSEQ multiplex PCR was the method, and the copy in TCRdb shows in-frame clones only, minus some. That table furnishes V, J and clone size, whereas the DNA furnished D and trimming. The top ten hold around 0.88% of the sample, which has 170,000 or so clones, 85% to 90% seen once. In this sample, this clone turned up a few times.

This clonotype was obtained from a woman younger than 30 who had recovered from COVID-19. The chain links TRBV3-1 (or the pseudogene TRBV3-2) to TRBJ2-1; TRBD2 matches at 9 bases. Sequenced input: peripheral blood. DNA for the CDR3: TGTGCCAGCAGCCAGGCGCGGGAGGGGTACAATGAGCAGTTCTTC. Residues: CASSQAREGYNEQFF.